The clone carrying this T cell receptor beta chain appeared many times. The data originate from a study of early T cells in non-severe SARS-CoV-2 infection. The V end lost 3 bases, the J end lost 0 bases, and 8 bases lay between the germline ends. The CDR3 sequence is 13 residues long. Germline CDR1 DFQATT, CDR2 SNEGSKA (reference sequence). TCRdb passed the 5' RACE reads through MiXCR, listing each CDR3 protein once. The table includes tens of thousands of distinct CDR3 sequences, roughly an eighth detected once. Material: whole blood. The chain joins TRBV20-1 to TRBJ1-2; D unresolved. The sequence came from an adult who was a healthcare worker with PCR-confirmed SARS-CoV-2 infection or an uninfected control (not recorded which). CDR3 sequence: CSASPSTNYGYTF. The CDR3 DNA follows: TGCAGTGCTAGTCCAAGCACTAACTATGGCTACACCTTC.